These T cell receptor beta chains were read from a single sample in a study of T cell responses to AZD1222 COVID-19 vaccine. Generated by immunoSEQ multiplex PCR, the TCRdb table keeps only in-frame clones and is missing some. In the table there are 27,000 or so clones, 92% of which are singletons. The sample consisted of peripheral blood, taken 28 days after the second AZD1222 dose. The receptor set was obtained from an adult who received the AZD1222 COVID-19 vaccine. The CDR3 runs from the conserved cysteine through the conserved F or W. D genes are given only for firm matches. Clone size, where shown, is once, few, many, or a class for clones that have expanded.

TRBV28	TRBJ1-2	.	.	CASSLSLYGYTF	TGTGCCAGCAGTTTATCTTTGTATGGCTACACCTTC
TRBV14	TRBJ1-2	.	.	CASSHPGGQHYGYTF	TGTGCCAGCAGCCACCCCGGAGGACAACACTATGGCTACACCTTC
TRBV28	TRBJ2-3	.	TRBD2	CAAGLAGAGSTDTQYF	TGTGCCGCCGGGCTAGCGGGAGCCGGGAGCACAGATACGCAGTATTTT
TRBV18	TRBJ1-2	.	.	CASSPNLDGNGYTF	TGTGCCAGCTCACCGAACTTGGACGGGAATGGCTACACCTTC
TRBV18	TRBJ2-2	once	.	CASSPDAGELFF	TGTGCCAGCTCACCGGACGCCGGGGAGCTGTTTTTT
TRBV6-4	TRBJ2-2	.	TRBD1	CASSPGQGDFGELFF	TGTGCCAGCAGTCCGGGACAGGGGGACTTCGGGGAGCTGTTTTTT
TRBV12-3/TRBV12-4	TRBJ2-7	.	.	CASSHSYEQYF	TGTGCCAGCAGTCACTCCTACGAGCAGTACTTC
TRBV5-1	TRBJ2-3	.	.	CASSFSIRGRTDTQYF	TGCGCCAGCAGCTTCTCCATTCGGGGGCGCACAGATACGCAGTATTTT
TRBV5-1	TRBJ1-3	.	.	CASSLVWGSGNTIYF	TGCGCCAGCAGCTTGGTATGGGGTTCTGGAAACACCATATATTTT
TRBV28	TRBJ1-5	.	.	CASSSPSNQPQHF	TGTGCCAGCAGCTCTCCTAGCAATCAGCCCCAGCATTTT
TRBV7-2	TRBJ2-2	.	TRBD1	CASSLGDSLPGELFF	TGTGCCAGCAGCTTAGGGGACAGTTTGCCCGGGGAGCTGTTTTTT
TRBV7-2	TRBJ2-7	few	TRBD1	CASSFRQGNYEQYF	TGTGCCAGCAGCTTTCGACAGGGGAATTACGAGCAGTACTTC
TRBV30	TRBJ1-4	.	.	CAWSVHGEKLFF	TGTGCCTGGAGTGTACATGGTGAAAAACTGTTTTTT
TRBV2	TRBJ1-1	.	.	CASSEGQYTEAFF	TGTGCCAGCAGTGAAGGACAATACACTGAAGCTTTCTTT
TRBV28	TRBJ1-1	.	TRBD1	CASRIRGTGVGTEAFF	TGTGCCAGCAGAATACGCGGGACAGGGGTTGGTACTGAAGCTTTCTTT
TRBV5-6	TRBJ1-2	.	.	CASRGTGGYTF	TGTGCCAGCCGTGGGACTGGCGGCTACACCTTC
TRBV11-3	TRBJ1-2	.	.	CASSWSGDGYTF	TGTGCCAGCAGCTGGTCAGGGGATGGCTACACCTTC
TRBV2	TRBJ2-7	.	.	CASRASYEQYF	TGTGCCAGCCGCGCTTCCTACGAGCAGTACTTC
TRBV18	TRBJ1-2	.	.	CASSPPVSYGYTF	TGTGCCAGCTCACCACCCGTTAGCTATGGCTACACCTTC
TRBV10-3	TRBJ1-1	.	TRBD1	CAISDQGAGRTEAFF	TGTGCCATCAGTGACCAGGGGGCAGGACGGACTGAAGCTTTCTTT
TRBV20-1	TRBJ1-3	.	.	CSASTGSGNTIYF	TGCAGTGCTAGTACGGGGTCGGGAAACACCATATATTTT
TRBV5-3	TRBJ1-2	.	.	CARGQLVNYGYTF	TGTGCCAGAGGACAGCTTGTTAACTATGGCTACACCTTC
TRBV7-3	TRBJ2-1	.	.	CASSPRRGNEQFF	TGTGCCAGCAGCCCACGACGGGGAAATGAGCAGTTCTTC
TRBV27	TRBJ2-7	.	.	CASSNPGLPPYEQYF	TGTGCCAGCAGTAACCCGGGACTTCCTCCCTACGAGCAGTACTTC
TRBV30	TRBJ1-6	.	.	CAFQGFVRSSPLHF	TGTGCTTTTCAGGGGTTTGTACGGAGTTCACCCCTCCACTTT
TRBV5-1	TRBJ2-5	.	.	CASSIDRVQETQYF	TGCGCCAGCAGCATTGACAGAGTTCAAGAGACCCAGTACTTC
TRBV7-3	TRBJ2-5	.	TRBD1	CASSLTGGQGSGETQYF	TGTGCCAGCAGCTTAACGGGGGGACAGGGGTCAGGAGAGACCCAGTACTTC
TRBV4-3	TRBJ2-4	.	.	CASSQARGAGNIQYF	TGCGCCAGCAGCCAAGCCCGGGGCGCTGGAAACATTCAGTACTTC
TRBV28	TRBJ1-4	.	TRBD1	CAGRTGANEKLFF	TGTGCCGGTAGGACAGGGGCAAATGAAAAACTGTTTTTT
TRBV11-2	TRBJ1-1	.	TRBD1	CASSFGPRGTGVVKTEAFF	TGTGCCAGCAGCTTTGGCCCGCGGGGGACAGGGGTCGTAAAGACTGAAGCTTTCTTT
TRBV19	TRBJ1-6	.	.	CASSTARAIQIPPLHF	TGTGCCAGTAGTACCGCCAGGGCGATCCAAATTCCACCCCTCCACTTT
TRBV9	TRBJ2-7	.	.	CASSVDGDSYEQYF	TGTGCCAGCAGCGTAGACGGGGACTCCTACGAGCAGTACTTC
TRBV4-2	TRBJ1-6	few	.	CASSQDSSPLHF	TGTGCCAGCAGCCAAGATAGCTCACCCCTCCACTTT
TRBV3-1/TRBV3-2	TRBJ1-2	.	.	CASSPSTGRLYGYTF	TGTGCCAGCAGCCCCTCGACCGGGAGATTATATGGCTACACCTTC
TRBV15	TRBJ2-5	few	TRBD2	CATSRETSGTETQYF	TGTGCCACCAGCAGAGAAACTAGCGGGACAGAGACCCAGTACTTC
TRBV5-5	TRBJ1-3	.	.	CASSLVSGLGNTIYF	TGTGCCAGCAGCTTGGTCAGCGGTCTCGGAAACACCATATATTTT
TRBV28	TRBJ2-7	.	.	CASSLQGASGSYEQYF	TGTGCCAGCAGTCTACAGGGGGCTAGCGGGTCTTACGAGCAGTACTTC
TRBV30	TRBJ2-1	.	.	CAWSGGHGASFSYNEQFF	TGTGCCTGGAGCGGGGGACATGGGGCCTCGTTTTCCTACAATGAGCAGTTCTTC
TRBV7-3	TRBJ2-1	.	.	CASSLTQFGNEQFF	TGTGCCAGCAGCTTAACCCAATTCGGGAATGAGCAGTTCTTC
TRBV18	TRBJ1-1	.	TRBD1	CASSPTGTGAGTEAFF	TGTGCCAGCTCACCAACAGGGACAGGGGCGGGCACTGAAGCTTTCTTT
TRBV2	TRBJ1-3	.	.	CASSETPDTIYF	TGTGCCAGCAGTGAAACCCCCGACACCATATATTTT
TRBV9	TRBJ1-4	.	.	CASSASSLGEKLFF	TGTGCCAGCAGCGCATCCTCGTTGGGGGAAAAACTGTTTTTT
TRBV27	TRBJ2-7	.	TRBD1	CASSSTGTGRSYEQYF	TGTGCCAGCAGTTCCACCGGGACAGGGAGGTCCTACGAGCAGTACTTC
TRBV20-1	TRBJ2-1	.	TRBD2	CSASARSGRAMRKDEQFF	TGCAGTGCTAGTGCGCGTAGCGGGAGGGCCATGAGGAAGGATGAGCAGTTCTTC
TRBV7-6	TRBJ2-7	.	TRBD2	CASSLESGTSGRAYEQYF	TGTGCCAGCAGCTTAGAGTCTGGGACTAGCGGCCGGGCCTACGAGCAGTACTTC
TRBV18	TRBJ2-7	.	.	CASSPESSGPYEQYF	TGTGCCAGCTCACCAGAGTCATCCGGGCCCTACGAGCAGTACTTC
TRBV7-9	TRBJ1-6	.	.	CASSLSNSPLHF	TGTGCCAGCAGCTTATCCAATTCACCCCTCCACTTT